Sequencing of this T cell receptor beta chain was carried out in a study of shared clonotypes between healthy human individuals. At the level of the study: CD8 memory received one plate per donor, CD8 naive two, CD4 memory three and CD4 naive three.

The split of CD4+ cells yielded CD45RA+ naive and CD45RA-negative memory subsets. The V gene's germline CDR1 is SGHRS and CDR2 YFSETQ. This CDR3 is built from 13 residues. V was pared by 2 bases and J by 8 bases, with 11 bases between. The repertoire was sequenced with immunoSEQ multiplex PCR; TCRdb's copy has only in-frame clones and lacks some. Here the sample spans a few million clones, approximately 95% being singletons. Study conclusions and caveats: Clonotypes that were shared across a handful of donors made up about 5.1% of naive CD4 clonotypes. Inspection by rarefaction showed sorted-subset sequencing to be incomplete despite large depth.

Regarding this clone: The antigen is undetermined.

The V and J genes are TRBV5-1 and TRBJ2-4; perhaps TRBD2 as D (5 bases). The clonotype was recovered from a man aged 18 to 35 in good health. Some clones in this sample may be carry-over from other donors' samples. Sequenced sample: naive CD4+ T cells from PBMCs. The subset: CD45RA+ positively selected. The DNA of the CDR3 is TGCGCCAGCAGCTTCGCACCGAGGGACATTCAGTACTTC. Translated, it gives CASSFAPRDIQYF.